The 5 T cell receptor beta chains below were found in one sample sequenced in a study of cytomegalovirus exposure and HLA in healthy donors. Amplification used 60 Vbeta primers and 13 Jbeta primers. The repertoire was sequenced with immunoSEQ multiplex PCR; TCRdb's copy has only in-frame clones and lacks some. The sample has approximately 170,000 clones, roughly 80% seen once. The sample comprised PBMCs. These receptor sequences come from a man aged 50 to 59 in good health and CMV-seropositive.

V gene TRBV5-1 combines with J gene TRBJ1-1; D unresolved. V lost 4 bases, J lost 0 bases, and 10 bases lay in between. CDR1 SGHRS and CDR2 YFSETQ come from the germline V gene. This CDR3 has 14 amino acids. CDR3 coding DNA: TGCGCCAGCAGCCCGGCAGGTGTGAACACTGAAGCTTTCTTT. Its protein is CASSPAGVNTEAFF.

This clone was recorded only once. The chain combines TRBV30 with TRBJ1-3; tentative D call: TRBD1 (5 bases). CDR3 length equals 17 residues. Germline CDR1 reads GTSNPN; CDR2 reads SVGIG (reference sequence). Trimming stripped 0 bases from V and 0 bases from J, with 15 bases between. DNA for the CDR3: TGTGCCTGGAGTGTGAAAGGACATAGATCCTCTGGAAACACCATATATTTT. Its protein product is CAWSVKGHRSSGNTIYF.

The sample holds a few counts of this clone. Germline and junction disagree at one end, which may indicate a read error. This chain connects TRBV7-7 to TRBJ2-7; D may be TRBD2 (6 bases). The CDR3 loop spans 13 amino acids. The germline CDR1 and CDR2 sequences are SSHAT and FNYEAQ (reference sequence). The CDR3: CASSPDGGHEQYF. The CDR3 nucleotides read TGTGCTAGCAGCCCCGACGGAGGGCACGAGCAGTACTTC.

The CDR3 nucleotides are TGTGCCTTCAGCCGAGGACTAGCGGGAGTCGAGCAGTACTTC. Translated, it gives CAFSRGLAGVEQYF. The V and J genes are TRBV30 and TRBJ2-7, with 13 positions matching TRBD2. This CDR3 spans 14 amino acids. Germline V gene sequence: CDR1 GTSNPN, CDR2 SVGIG (reference sequence). After removal of 7 bases from V and 6 bases from J, the junction contained 9 bases not matched to a gene.

This sequence joins TRBV7-8 and TRBJ2-7; 7 nucleotides align to TRBD2. The CDR3 loop spans 15 amino acids. J was trimmed by 2 bases and V by 1 base; bases with no gene match: 5. Per germline, CDR1 SGHVS and CDR2 FQNEAQ. Here the CDR3 DNA reads TGTGCCAGCAGCTTAGATGGAGGGAGGGCCTACGAGCAGTACTTC. Protein sequence: CASSLDGGRAYEQYF. Combining the CDR3 with reference TRBV7-8 and TRBJ2-7 gives the whole variable domain GAGVSQSPRYKVAKRGQDVALRCDPISGHVSLFWYQQALGQGPEFLTYFQNEAQLDKSGLPSDRFFAERPEGSVSTLKIQRTQQEDSAVYLCASSLDGGRAYEQYFGPGTRLTVT.